The 3 T cell receptor beta chains listed next were all sequenced from one sample in a study of blood T cell repertoires in COVID-19. The repertoire was sequenced with immunoSEQ multiplex PCR; TCRdb's copy has only in-frame clones and lacks some. Of more than 200,000 clones detected, around 84% appear once; the ten largest clones hold over 1.5%. Specimen: PBMCs or T cells enriched from blood (not recorded which). The receptors were sampled from a man aged 40-50 years who had recovered from COVID-19.

In DNA form, the CDR3 reads TGCGCCAGCAGGGGGCAGGGCCTCGGAGAAGCTTTCTTT. Translating it yields CASRGQGLGEAFF. The chain carries TRBV5-1 and TRBJ1-1, with D tentatively TRBD1 (5 bases). The CDR3 sequence is 13 residues long. CDR1 and CDR2 (germline): SGHRS, YFSETQ. The V end was cut by 5 bases, the J end by 8 bases, with 16 bases between.

This clone has only one observation. The chain is built from TRBV5-1 and TRBJ2-3; possible D gene TRBD2, 5 bases. The CDR3 covers 18 residues. The V end was cut by 2 bases, the J end by 2 bases, with 21 bases between. From germline, CDR1 is SGHRS and CDR2 YFSETQ. The CDR3 region is CASSFDRETLLDTDTQYF. The CDR3 region has the DNA TGCGCCAGCAGCTTCGATCGGGAAACGCTACTTGACACAGATACGCAGTATTTT. The variable domain in full, completed from reference TRBV5-1 and TRBJ2-3, reads KAGVTQTPRYLIKTRGQQVTLSCSPISGHRSVSWYQQTPGQGLQFLFEYFSETQRNKGNFPGRFSGRQFSNSRSEMNVSTLELGDSALYLCASSFDRETLLDTDTQYFGPGTRLTVL.

This chain uses TRBV2 with TRBJ2-7, with a tentative D call TRBD1 (5 bases). Germline CDR1 is SNHLY and CDR2 is FYNNEI. The CDR3 runs to 13 residues. Trimming took 9 bases from V and 0 from J, leaving 12 bases between them. The CDR3 sequence: CASWSGNSYEQYF. As DNA, the CDR3 is TGTGCCAGTTGGTCAGGGAACTCCTACGAGCAGTACTTC.